A few counts support the clone carrying this T cell receptor (beta chain). As yet, its antigen is unknown. Per the germline V gene, CDR1 is DFQATT and CDR2 is SNEGSKA (reference sequence). Trimming removed 8 bases at V and 2 bases at J, with 16 bases between. The CDR3 sequence is 13 residues long. This entry belongs to a study of response to subunit inactivated influenza vaccine. Study conclusions and caveats: Researchers suggested that each seasonal influenza vaccination recruits few new T cells.

In TCRdb, the RT-PCR reads were re-called with MiXCR into one record per CDR3 protein. Among roughly 160,000 distinct CDR3 sequences listed, roughly 11% were seen once. The sequence came from a man between 45 and 60 years old who received an inactivated influenza vaccine. Sequenced material: non-naive T cells sorted from PBMCs, taken roughly 46 days after vaccination. The chain combines TRBV20-1 with TRBJ2-7; TRBD1 might be the D (5 bases). The CDR3 sequence: CSPKSGPTYEQYF. CDR3 DNA sequence: TGCAGTCCAAAATCAGGGCCCACCTACGAGCAGTACTTC.